This TCR beta chain came from a study of blood T cells in healthy people across ages. Findings of the study overall: It was the long-lived donors that had more naive CD4+ cells and higher diversity than aged donors. Unsorted PBMC input precluded a conclusive naive versus antigen-experienced comparison.

The use of a sample-barcoded 5' primer and a J-beta primer mix characterized a second PCR of roughly 7 to 12 cycles. TCRdb re-analysed the 5' RACE reads in MiXCR, keeping a single row per CDR3 protein. The sample carries about 580,000 distinct CDR3 sequences, 40% to 50% recorded once. This clonotype was seen many times. Its antigen is unknown. Total RNA extraction produced at least 5 micrograms (per sample) for the study. The V and J ends lost 4 bases and 9 bases, in that order; junction bases with no gene match: 12. There are 15 residues in the CDR3. Germline CDR1 reads MDHEN; CDR2 reads SYDVKM. Sequenced: blood. This chain connects TRBV28 to TRBJ2-1; 7 bases line up with TRBD1. The receptor was isolated from an elderly man in good health. CDR3 nucleotides: TGTGCCAGCAGTTCCCCGACAGGGCCGGGGACTGAGCAGTTCTTC. Translated: CASSSPTGPGTEQFF. Variable domain in full (rest from reference TRBV28 and TRBJ2-1): DVKVTQSSRYLVKRTGEKVFLECVQDMDHENMFWYRQDPGLGLRLIYFSYDVKMKEKGDIPEGYSVSREKKERFSLILESASTNQTSMYLCASSSPTGPGTEQFFGPGTRLTVL.